This is a list of T cell receptor beta chains from one sample in a study of cytomegalovirus exposure and HLA in healthy donors. Using immunoSEQ multiplex PCR, the repertoire was profiled, and TCRdb retains in-frame clones only, with some absent. The sample contains around 130,000 clones, around 85% of which appear only once. Input material: PBMCs. The receptors originated from a female donor in good health and CMV-seronegative. The CDR3 runs from the conserved cysteine through the conserved F or W. A D gene is named only where the DNA matches it firmly. Expanded clones get a size class; other rows say once, few or many, or leave the size out.

TRBJ2-1	15	.	TRBD2	TRBV27	CASSSEREAYSMQFF	TGTGCCAGCAGTTCAGAGCGGGAGGCCTATAGCATGCAGTTCTTC
TRBJ2-7	15	.	TRBD2	TRBV7-6	CASSLTSGRLGEQYF	TGTGCCAGCAGCCTTACTAGCGGGAGACTAGGAGAGCAGTACTTC
TRBJ1-4	14	.	.	TRBV28	CASRPEGSNEKLFF	TGTGCCAGCAGGCCTGAGGGCAGTAATGAAAAACTGTTTTTT
TRBJ2-3	14	.	.	TRBV7-6	CASSLAPEGDTQYF	TGTGCCAGCAGCTTAGCCCCGGAGGGCGATACGCAGTATTTT
TRBJ2-2	15	.	TRBD2	TRBV6-5	CASSPRLAGDGELFF	TGTGCCAGCTCCCCACGGCTAGCGGGAGACGGGGAGCTGTTTTTT
TRBJ2-3	14	few	.	TRBV2	CASSEGTLADTQYF	TGTGCCAGCAGTGAGGGGACACTCGCAGATACGCAGTATTTT
TRBJ1-1	14	.	.	TRBV27	CASSLSYSLTEAFF	TGTGCCAGCAGTTTATCGTACAGCCTCACTGAAGCTTTCTTT
TRBJ2-7	15	.	TRBD2	TRBV19	CASSSGGGGVYEQYF	TGTGCCAGTAGTAGTGGTGGCGGGGGGGTTTACGAGCAGTACTTC
TRBJ2-5	11	.	.	TRBV14	CASSVEGTQYF	TGTGCCAGCAGTGTCGAGGGGACCCAGTACTTC
TRBJ1-2	13	.	.	TRBV7-2	CASSLGGDYGYTF	TGTGCCAGCAGCTTAGGGGGGGACTATGGCTACACCTTC
TRBJ2-1	13	.	TRBD1	TRBV5-4	CASSKGQDPEQFF	TGTGCCAGCAGCAAGGGACAGGATCCCGAGCAGTTCTTC
TRBJ1-1	14	.	TRBD1	TRBV7-9	CASSVTGKNTEAFF	TGTGCCAGCAGCGTGACAGGGAAGAACACTGAAGCTTTCTTT
TRBJ2-7	14	.	.	TRBV6-5	CASSISGGPYEQYF	TGTGCCAGCAGCATTTCCGGTGGGCCATACGAGCAGTACTTC
TRBJ2-1	14	.	.	TRBV5-1	CASSRGQLNNEQFF	TGCGCCAGCAGTAGAGGACAGCTAAACAATGAGCAGTTCTTC
TRBJ2-3	15	.	TRBD2	TRBV10-1	CATDHSGSFTDTQYF	TGCGCCACAGACCATAGCGGGAGTTTCACAGATACGCAGTATTTT
TRBJ2-7	14	.	.	TRBV9	CASSEAGSTYEQYF	TGTGCCAGCAGCGAAGCCGGGTCAACCTACGAGCAGTACTTC
TRBJ1-5	15	.	.	TRBV28	CASTLTGRGNQPQHF	TGTGCCAGCACCCTAACCGGCAGGGGCAATCAGCCCCAGCATTTT
TRBJ2-7	16	.	TRBD2	TRBV9	CASSPKLGGGANEQYF	TGTGCCAGCAGCCCGAAGCTGGGCGGGGGGGCCAACGAGCAGTACTTC
TRBJ2-1	16	.	TRBD1	TRBV18	CASSPRQGKFNNEQFF	TGTGCCAGCTCACCAAGACAGGGAAAATTTAACAATGAGCAGTTCTTC
TRBJ2-2	13	.	.	TRBV30	CAGPGQNTGELFF	TGTGCCGGGCCGGGACAGAACACCGGGGAGCTGTTTTTT
TRBJ2-7	14	.	.	TRBV11-2	CASSFAGNRYEQYF	TGTGCCAGCAGCTTTGCAGGGAATCGCTACGAGCAGTACTTC
TRBJ1-1	16	once	TRBD1	TRBV5-1	CASSFTGGSSETEAFF	TGCGCCAGCAGCTTTACAGGGGGGAGCTCAGAGACTGAAGCTTTCTTT
TRBJ2-7	14	few	.	TRBV29-1	CSVVGWAGGNEQYF	TGCAGCGTGGTGGGGTGGGCCGGAGGCAACGAGCAGTACTTC
TRBJ1-5	13	.	.	TRBV5-1	CASSPLPNQPQHF	TGCGCCAGCAGCCCGCTACCCAATCAGCCCCAGCATTTT
TRBJ1-2	15	.	TRBD1	TRBV6-1	CASSEAHQGQTGYTF	TGTGCCAGCAGTGAAGCGCACCAGGGACAGACTGGCTACACCTTC
TRBJ1-2	12	.	.	TRBV5-1	CASSLVPYGYTF	TGCGCCAGCAGCTTGGTTCCATATGGCTACACCTTC
TRBJ1-2	13	.	.	TRBV30	CAWSVQQYYGYTF	TGTGCCTGGAGTGTACAACAGTACTATGGCTACACCTTC
TRBJ2-2	16	.	TRBD2	TRBV9	CASSVVASGNTGELFF	TGTGCCAGCAGCGTAGTGGCTAGCGGGAACACCGGGGAGCTGTTTTTT
TRBJ2-5	15	.	.	TRBV7-9	CASSAPRTKRETQYF	TGTGCCAGCAGCGCTCCGCGGACAAAGAGAGAGACCCAGTACTTC